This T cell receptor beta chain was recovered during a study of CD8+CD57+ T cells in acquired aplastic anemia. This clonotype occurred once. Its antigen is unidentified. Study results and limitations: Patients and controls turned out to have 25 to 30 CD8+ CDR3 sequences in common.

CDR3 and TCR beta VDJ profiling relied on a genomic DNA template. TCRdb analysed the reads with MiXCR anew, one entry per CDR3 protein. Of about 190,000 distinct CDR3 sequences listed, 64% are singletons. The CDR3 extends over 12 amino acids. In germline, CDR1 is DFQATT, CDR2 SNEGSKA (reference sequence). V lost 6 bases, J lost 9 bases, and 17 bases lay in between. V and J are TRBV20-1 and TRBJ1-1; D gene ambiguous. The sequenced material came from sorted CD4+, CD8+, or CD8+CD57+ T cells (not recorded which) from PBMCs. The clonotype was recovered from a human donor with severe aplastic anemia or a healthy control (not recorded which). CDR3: CSATPGSPKAFF. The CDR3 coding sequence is TGCAGTGCCACCCCGGGCAGCCCCAAAGCTTTCTTT.